This TCR beta chain is from a study of cytomegalovirus exposure and HLA in healthy donors. CDR1 SNHLY and CDR2 FYNNEI come from the germline V gene. The CDR3 covers 15 residues. V lost 4 bases to trimming and J lost 7 bases; unmatched junction nucleotides: 9. 13 Jbeta primers and 60 Vbeta primers were used for the PCR. The data were produced by immunoSEQ multiplex PCR, yet TCRdb's version contains in-frame clones alone and is incomplete. The repertoire consists of 30,000 to 40,000 clones, with around 70% occurring once and the leading ten covering about a tenth. Study conclusions and caveats: When analyzed later, the rates of TCR association showed variation by HLA locus, with DRB1 the most and HLA-C the fewest. Among the most significant clusters, several appeared linked to common viral pathogens in a later analysis. Most CMV-associated TCR beta chains were later found to appear HLA-restricted.

Regarding this clone: Its antigen is not known.

The sequence came from a man in his forties in good health and CMV-seropositive. The chain links TRBV2 to TRBJ1-4; 7 bases match TRBD1. The sequenced sample consisted of PBMCs. The CDR3 nucleotides are TGTGCCAGCAGTGCCACAGGGGCGCCGGGTGAAAAACTGTTTTTT. This gives the protein CASSATGAPGEKLFF.